What follows are 14 T cell receptor beta chains derived from one specimen sequenced in a study of control samples from healthy donors and cancer patients. Sequenced by immunoSEQ multiplex PCR; TCRdb stores in-frame clones only, minus some. The data show some 200,000 clones, around 94% seen once. The sequencing sample was made of blood. The receptor source for this set is a man aged 45 to 65 in good health.

The chain combines TRBV4-1 with TRBJ2-3; D is perhaps TRBD2 (6 bases). Germline CDR1 and CDR2: MGHRA and YSYEKL. Trimming took off 0 bases at V and 1 base at J, with 14 bases between the two ends. The CDR3 loop spans 17 amino acids. CDR3 DNA: TGCGCCAGCAGCCAAGAGGGGGGAGCGGTGGGCACAGATACGCAGTATTTT. Translation gives CASSQEGGAVGTDTQYF.

This chain connects TRBV20-1 to TRBJ2-5; D gene ambiguous. Germline-derived CDR1 and CDR2 are DFQATT and SNEGSKA (reference sequence). Trimming left V 7 bases short and J 7 bases short, with 10 bases between. There are 10 residues in the CDR3. The DNA for the CDR3 is TGCAGTGTCAGTCCAGGGACCCAGTACTTC. This codes for CSVSPGTQYF.

V and J are TRBV7-2 and TRBJ1-1; TRBD1 is a possible D gene (6 bases). CDR1 and CDR2 from the germline V gene are SGHTA and FQGNSA. The V gene lost 5 bases and the J gene lost 4 bases, with 8 bases spanning the gap. The CDR3 covers 12 residues. CDR3 sequence (DNA): TGTGCCAGCAGCGGACAGTTCACTGAAGCTTTCTTT. Its protein product is CASSGQFTEAFF.

J is TRBJ2-1 and V is TRBV7-2; either TRBD1 or TRBD2 may supply D (5 bases each). With 6 bases removed from V and 0 bases from J, the gap between germline ends came to 12 bases. Germline loops: CDR1 SGHTA, CDR2 FQGNSA. This CDR3 region has 15 residues. CDR3 DNA sequence: TGTGCCAGCAGACCCGGGGCAAGCTCCTACAATGAGCAGTTCTTC. Translated: CASRPGASSYNEQFF.

This chain uses TRBV5-1 with TRBJ1-6; TRBD1 matches 7 bases. V dropped 4 bases and J dropped 7; count of bases not matched to a gene: 14. Germline V gives CDR1 SGHRS, CDR2 YFSETQ. The CDR3 runs 17 residues. The CDR3 DNA follows: TGCGCCAGCAGCCGAGGGACAGAAAATCCTAAAAATTCACCCCTCCACTTT. It is translated as CASSRGTENPKNSPLHF.

The J gene is TRBJ2-7, the V gene TRBV9; 14 nucleotides align to TRBD2. Trimming removed 3 bases from V and 2 bases from J; junction bases left unmatched: 1. CDR1 is SGDLS and CDR2 is YYNGEE in the germline V gene. The CDR3 loop spans 15 amino acids. The CDR3 DNA reads TGTGCCAGCAGCGGGGGACTAGCGGGGGCCTACGAGCAGTACTTC. Amino acids: CASSGGLAGAYEQYF. Supplemented by reference TRBV9 and TRBJ2-7, the full variable domain reads DSGVTQTPKHLITATGQRVTLRCSPRSGDLSVYWYQQSLDQGLQFLIQYYNGEERAKGNILERFSAQQFPDLHSELNLSSLELGDSALYFCASSGGLAGAYEQYFGPGTRLTVT.

The chain links TRBV11-3 to TRBJ2-3, with D unresolved. Looked up from germline, CDR1 is SGHNT and CDR2 is YENEEA. This CDR3 spans 14 amino acids. Deletions cut 5 bases from V and 2 bases from J, with 11 bases between. The CDR3 region is CASSPSRVTDTQYF. DNA for the CDR3: TGTGCCAGCAGCCCTAGTAGGGTCACAGATACGCAGTATTTT.

This chain joins TRBV9 and TRBJ1-1; D ambiguous. The CDR3 covers 14 residues. In germline, CDR1 is SGDLS, CDR2 YYNGEE. V was shortened by 1 base and J by 5 bases, with 12 bases between the two germline ends. The CDR3 DNA sequence: TGTGCCAGCAGCGTAATACAGCGGGAGACTGAAGCTTTCTTT. It codes for CASSVIQRETEAFF. Combining the CDR3 with reference TRBV9 and TRBJ1-1 gives the whole variable domain DSGVTQTPKHLITATGQRVTLRCSPRSGDLSVYWYQQSLDQGLQFLIQYYNGEERAKGNILERFSAQQFPDLHSELNLSSLELGDSALYFCASSVIQRETEAFFGQGTRLTVV.

This CDR3 reads CASSLNSNQPQHF. The CDR3 DNA reads TGTGCCAGCAGCTTGAATAGCAATCAGCCCCAGCATTTT. This chain connects TRBV5-6 to TRBJ1-5, with no clear D. The CDR3 is 13 residues long. Germline CDR1 and CDR2: SGHDT and YYEEEE. Trimming cost V 1 base and J 0 bases, with 2 bases left between them.

The chain recombines TRBV5-1 with TRBJ1-3; D uncertain. V shed 0 bases and J shed 0 bases, with 7 bases lying between them. Looked up from germline, CDR1 is SGHRS and CDR2 is YFSETQ. The CDR3 runs to 15 residues. The CDR3 loop is CASSLAQNSGNTIYF. DNA of the CDR3: TGCGCCAGCAGCTTGGCCCAGAACTCTGGAAACACCATATATTTT.

The V gene is TRBV19, the J gene TRBJ2-1, with TRBD2 matching over 7 bases. CDR3 size: 18 residues. The trim removed 5 bases at V and 6 bases at J, leaving 19 bases unmatched. Germline CDR1 LNHDA, CDR2 SQIVND (reference sequence). The DNA of the CDR3 is TGTGCCAGTAGTGCCCGAGGATCCGGAGCGGGGCAGCGCAATGAGCAGTTCTTC. Its protein is CASSARGSGAGQRNEQFF. The whole variable domain, filled in from reference TRBV19 and TRBJ2-1, reads DGGITQSPKYLFRKEGQNVTLSCEQNLNHDAMYWYRQDPGQGLRLIYYSQIVNDFQKGDIAEGYSVSREKKESFPLTVTSAQKNPTAFYLCASSARGSGAGQRNEQFFGPGTRLTVL.

The chain uses TRBV19 and TRBJ1-6; D is unresolved. The CDR3 sequence is 17 residues long. Looked up from germline, CDR1 is LNHDA and CDR2 is SQIVND (reference sequence). The V end was cut by 3 bases, the J end by 0 bases, with 12 bases between. The CDR3 region is CASSIFGDSSYNSPLHF. CDR3 sequence (DNA): TGTGCCAGTAGTATCTTTGGCGATAGCTCCTATAATTCACCCCTCCACTTT.

The chain couples TRBV13 to TRBJ1-2; no firm D call. Trimming pared 2 bases from V and 0 bases from J, leaving 13 bases between. The CDR3 extends over 16 amino acids. Germline V gene data show CDR1 as PRHDT and CDR2 as FYEKMQ (reference sequence). Written as DNA, the CDR3 is TGTGCCAGCAGCTTATATTACAGTTTAGCTAACTATGGCTACACCTTC. Translation: CASSLYYSLANYGYTF.

The chain carries TRBV9 and TRBJ2-1; D gene unclear. The germline gives CDR1 SGDLS, CDR2 YYNGEE. This CDR3 spans 16 amino acids. The V gene lost 0 bases and the J gene lost 0 bases, with 10 bases spanning the gap. The CDR3 sequence is CASSVAGFSSYNEQFF. CDR3 nucleotide sequence: TGTGCCAGCAGCGTAGCTGGGTTTAGCTCCTACAATGAGCAGTTCTTC.